This TCR beta chain stems from a study of glioma-infiltrating T cells after dendritic cell vaccination. Study details: Samples are from glioblastoma patients in Phase I and II dendritic cell vaccine trials.

Trimming shortened V by 3 bases and J by 4 bases, and 12 bases separated the two germline ends. The germline gives CDR1 SNHLY, CDR2 FYNNEI. This CDR3 has 15 amino acids. Here immunoSEQ multiplex PCR was the method, and the copy in TCRdb shows in-frame clones only, minus some. The repertoire includes fewer than 85,000 clones, 81% of them detected once, and approximately 7.9% sits in the top ten. The sequencing here drew on blood, taken before dendritic cell vaccination. This chain links TRBV2 with TRBJ2-2; D remains ambiguous. The sequence came from a human donor with glioblastoma. CDR3 nucleotide sequence: TGTGCCAGCAGTGAGTGGGCGACGGCCACCGGGGAGCTGTTTTTT. Translating it yields CASSEWATATGELFF.